This TCR beta chain is from a study of regulatory T cells in long-lasting Graves disease. Study information: Disease was considered persistent Graves' disease after over 5 years of antithyroid drugs (with positive TSH receptor antibodies).

Time point of the sample: persistent/refractory GD, antithyroid drugs over 5 years with positive TRAb. The TCR library was prepared using RNA isolated from PBMCs. Graves' disease diagnoses followed American Thyroid Association guidelines. Study results and limitations: Patients with persistent disease shared some 3,000 public clonotypes, outpacing the roughly 950 shared by new patients. Reduced TCR diversity was observed in persistent Graves' patients versus newly diagnosed patients.

Libraries of TCR beta came from iRepertoire HTBI primers plus Arm-PCR of CDR3 regions. In TCRdb, the multiplex PCR reads were re-called with MiXCR into one record per CDR3 protein. In the table there are 700,000 or so distinct CDR3 sequences, about 30% of which are singletons. Notes on this clonotype: No antigen is known for it.

Deletions cut 3 bases from V and 7 bases from J, with 16 bases between. This CDR3 region has 15 residues. Germline V gene data show CDR1 as SGHRS and CDR2 as YFSETQ. The TCR originated in a female donor with Graves disease. The chain uses TRBV5-1 and TRBJ2-2; perhaps TRBD1 as D (6 bases). The specimen was peripheral blood mononuclear cells (PBMCs), collected when the disease was refractory, from a patient treated with antithyroid drugs. In nucleotides, the CDR3 is TGCGCCAGCAGCTCAACAGGGATAGGCGGCGGGGAGCTGTTTTTT. Protein: CASSSTGIGGGELFF.